This T cell receptor (beta chain) was recorded in a study of regulatory T cells in long-lasting Graves disease. V was cut by 3 bases and J by 5 bases, with 8 bases left in between. The CDR3 spans 12 residues. Looked up from germline, CDR1 is DFQATT and CDR2 is SNEGSKA (reference sequence). Ten or more counts support this clonotype. With iRepertoire HTBI primers and Arm-PCR of CDR3 regions, TCR beta libraries were built. Original processing methods: Identification yielded some 60 TRBV and over eleven TRBJ segments across samples. Using its own MiXCR run on the multiplex PCR reads, TCRdb lists one record per CDR3 protein. The V and J calls were determined by TCRdb, not by the authors. The profile shows roughly 350,000 distinct CDR3 sequences, 15% to 20% of them singletons. Indicated time point: newly diagnosed GD, antithyroid drugs for less than 3 months. Making the TCR library involved RNA that had been extracted from PBMCs. Patients all came to the study from an endocrinology department in Xi'an, China.

This same sample was also part of a study on T cells in Graves' hyperthyroidism and ophthalmopathy. That investigation notes: Patients aged 18 to 65 had newly diagnosed hyperthyroidism that had lasted under 2 months.

The V and J genes are TRBV20-1 and TRBJ2-1; D gene unclear. This TCR was sampled from a woman under 30 with Graves disease. This specimen consisted of peripheral blood mononuclear cells (PBMCs), obtained at new diagnosis, from a patient treated with antithyroid drugs. The CDR3 region is CSASGRNNEQFF. For the CDR3, the DNA is TGCAGTGCTAGTGGCCGGAACAATGAGCAGTTCTTC.